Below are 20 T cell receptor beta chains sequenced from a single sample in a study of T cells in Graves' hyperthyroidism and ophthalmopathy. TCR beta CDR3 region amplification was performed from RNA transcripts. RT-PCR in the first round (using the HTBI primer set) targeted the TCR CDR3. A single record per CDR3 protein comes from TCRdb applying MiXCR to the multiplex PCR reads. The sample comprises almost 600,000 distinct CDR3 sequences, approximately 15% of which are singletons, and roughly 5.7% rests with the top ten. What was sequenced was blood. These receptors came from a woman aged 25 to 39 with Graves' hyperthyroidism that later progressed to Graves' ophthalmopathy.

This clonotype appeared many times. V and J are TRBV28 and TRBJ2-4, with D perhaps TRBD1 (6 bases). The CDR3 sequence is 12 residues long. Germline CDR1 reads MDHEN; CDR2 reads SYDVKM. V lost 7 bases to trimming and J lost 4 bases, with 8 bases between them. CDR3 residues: CASTGAKNIQYF. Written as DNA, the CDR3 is TGTGCCAGCACAGGGGCGAAAAACATTCAGTACTTC.

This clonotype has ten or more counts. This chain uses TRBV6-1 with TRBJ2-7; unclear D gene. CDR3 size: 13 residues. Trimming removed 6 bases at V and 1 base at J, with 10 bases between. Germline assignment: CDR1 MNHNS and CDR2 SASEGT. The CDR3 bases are TGTGCCAGCAGCGAGACGGCTTCCTACGAGCAGTACTTC. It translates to CASSETASYEQYF.

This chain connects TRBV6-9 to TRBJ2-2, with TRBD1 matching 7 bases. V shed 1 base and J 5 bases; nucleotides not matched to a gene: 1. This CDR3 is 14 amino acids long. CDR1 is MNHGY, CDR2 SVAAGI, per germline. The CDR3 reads CASSYYRGTGELFF. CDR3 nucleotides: TGTGCCAGCAGTTATTACAGGGGAACCGGGGAGCTGTTTTTT.

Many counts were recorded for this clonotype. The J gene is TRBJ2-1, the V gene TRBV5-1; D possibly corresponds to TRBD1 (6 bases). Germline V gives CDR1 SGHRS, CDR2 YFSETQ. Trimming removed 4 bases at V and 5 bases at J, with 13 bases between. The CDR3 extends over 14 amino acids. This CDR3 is CASSTGQIDNEQFF. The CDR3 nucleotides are TGCGCCAGCAGCACAGGACAGATTGACAATGAGCAGTTCTTC.

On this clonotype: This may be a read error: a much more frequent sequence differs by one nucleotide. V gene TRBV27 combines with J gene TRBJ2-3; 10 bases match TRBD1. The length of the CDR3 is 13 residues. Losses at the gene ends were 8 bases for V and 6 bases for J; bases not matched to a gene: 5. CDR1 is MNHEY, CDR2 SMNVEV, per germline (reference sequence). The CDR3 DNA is TGTGCCAGCGGACAGGGGGTGCGCGATACGCAGTATTTT. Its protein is CASGQGVRDTQYF.

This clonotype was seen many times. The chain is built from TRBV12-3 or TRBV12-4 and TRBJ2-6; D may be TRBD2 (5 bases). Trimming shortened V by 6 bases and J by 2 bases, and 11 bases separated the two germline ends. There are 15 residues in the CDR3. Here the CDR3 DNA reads TGTGCCAGCAGCCCCTGGGGAGCTGGGGCCAACGTCCTGACTTTC. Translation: CASSPWGAGANVLTF.

CDR3 loop: CASSQDPESSNTEAFF. The CDR3 DNA follows: TGCGCCAGCAGCCAAGACCCAGAGAGCTCGAACACTGAAGCTTTCTTT. This chain connects TRBV4-1 to TRBJ1-1; D is unresolved. CDR1 and CDR2 from the germline V gene are MGHRA and YSYEKL. V lost 0 bases and J 1 base, leaving 12 bases between the germline ends. This CDR3 is 16 amino acids long.

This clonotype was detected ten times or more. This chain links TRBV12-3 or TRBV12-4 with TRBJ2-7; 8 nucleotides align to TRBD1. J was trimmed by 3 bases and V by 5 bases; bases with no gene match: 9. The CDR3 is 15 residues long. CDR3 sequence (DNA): TGTGCCAGCAGTGACAGGGGAAACGGAGACTACGAGCAGTACTTC. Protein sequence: CASSDRGNGDYEQYF.

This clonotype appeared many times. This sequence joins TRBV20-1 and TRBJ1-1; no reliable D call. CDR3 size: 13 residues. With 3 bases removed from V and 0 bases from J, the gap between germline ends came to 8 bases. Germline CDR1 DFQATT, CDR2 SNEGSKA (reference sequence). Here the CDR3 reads CSAREHLNTEAFF. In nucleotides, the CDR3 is TGCAGTGCTAGGGAACACTTGAACACTGAAGCTTTCTTT.

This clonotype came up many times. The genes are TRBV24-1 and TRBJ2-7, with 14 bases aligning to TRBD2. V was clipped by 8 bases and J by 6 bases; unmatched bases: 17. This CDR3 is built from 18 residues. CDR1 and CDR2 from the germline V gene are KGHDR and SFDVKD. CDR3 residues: CATNSIPGLAGVPFEQYF. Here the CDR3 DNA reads TGTGCCACCAACTCAATTCCGGGACTAGCGGGAGTTCCGTTCGAGCAGTACTTC.

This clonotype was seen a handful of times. The CDR3 loop reads CASGLALSTDTQYF. The CDR3 coding sequence is TGTGCCAGTGGACTAGCGCTGAGCACAGATACGCAGTATTTT. This chain connects TRBV10-3 to TRBJ2-3; 9 bases line up with TRBD2. Germline CDR1 and CDR2: ENHRY and SYGVKD. CDR3 length: 14 amino acids. V was pared by 10 bases and J by 0 bases, with 5 bases of the junction left unmatched.

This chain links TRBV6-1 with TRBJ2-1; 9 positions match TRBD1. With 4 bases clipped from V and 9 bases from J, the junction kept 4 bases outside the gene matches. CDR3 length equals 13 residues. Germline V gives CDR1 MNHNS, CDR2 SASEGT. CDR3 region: CASSGTGEGEQFF. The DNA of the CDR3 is TGTGCCAGCAGTGGGACAGGGGAGGGTGAGCAGTTCTTC.

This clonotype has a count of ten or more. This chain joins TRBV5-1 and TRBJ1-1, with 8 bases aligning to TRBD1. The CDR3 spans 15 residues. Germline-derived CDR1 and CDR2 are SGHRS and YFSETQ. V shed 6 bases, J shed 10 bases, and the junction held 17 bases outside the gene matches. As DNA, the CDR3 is TGCGCCAGCACCCTTGGAGGAGGACAGGGTGAGGGAGCTTTCTTT. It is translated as CASTLGGGQGEGAFF.

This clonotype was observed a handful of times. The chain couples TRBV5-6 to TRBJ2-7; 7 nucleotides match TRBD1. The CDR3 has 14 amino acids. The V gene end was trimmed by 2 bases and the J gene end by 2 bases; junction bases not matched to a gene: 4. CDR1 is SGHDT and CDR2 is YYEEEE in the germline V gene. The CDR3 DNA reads TGTGCCAGCAGCTTTATTCAGGGGGCCTACGAGCAGTACTTC. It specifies CASSFIQGAYEQYF.

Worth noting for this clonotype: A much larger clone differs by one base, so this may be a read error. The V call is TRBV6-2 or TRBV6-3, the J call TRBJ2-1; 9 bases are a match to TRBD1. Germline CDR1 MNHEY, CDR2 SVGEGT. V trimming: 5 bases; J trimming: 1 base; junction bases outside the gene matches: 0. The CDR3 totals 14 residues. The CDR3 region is CASSGQGSYNEQFF. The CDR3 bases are TGTGCCAGCAGTGGACAGGGGTCCTACAATGAGCAGTTCTTC.

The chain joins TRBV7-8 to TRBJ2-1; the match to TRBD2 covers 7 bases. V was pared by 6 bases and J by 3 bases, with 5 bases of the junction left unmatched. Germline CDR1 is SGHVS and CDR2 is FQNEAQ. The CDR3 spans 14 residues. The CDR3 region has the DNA TGTGCCAGCAGGAATAGCGGGTTCTACAATGAGCAGTTCTTC. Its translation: CASRNSGFYNEQFF.

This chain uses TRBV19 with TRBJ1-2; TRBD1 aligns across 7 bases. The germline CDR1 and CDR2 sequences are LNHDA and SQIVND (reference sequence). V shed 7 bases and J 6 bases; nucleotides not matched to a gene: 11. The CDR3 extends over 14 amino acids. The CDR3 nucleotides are TGTGCCAGTACCCTTTCACAGGGGAGGGATGGCTACACCTTC. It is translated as CASTLSQGRDGYTF.

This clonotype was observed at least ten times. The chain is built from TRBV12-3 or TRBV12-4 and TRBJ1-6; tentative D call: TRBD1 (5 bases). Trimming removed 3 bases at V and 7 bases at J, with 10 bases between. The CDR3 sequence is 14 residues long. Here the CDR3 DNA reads TGTGCCAGCAGTTTCGGGGGTGGGAATTCACCCCTCCACTTT. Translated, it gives CASSFGGGNSPLHF.

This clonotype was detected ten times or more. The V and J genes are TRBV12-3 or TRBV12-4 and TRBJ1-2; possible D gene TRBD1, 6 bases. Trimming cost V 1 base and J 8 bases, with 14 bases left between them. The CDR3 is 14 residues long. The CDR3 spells CASSLEGSRGGYTF. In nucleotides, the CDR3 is TGTGCCAGCAGTTTAGAAGGGAGCAGGGGCGGCTACACCTTC.

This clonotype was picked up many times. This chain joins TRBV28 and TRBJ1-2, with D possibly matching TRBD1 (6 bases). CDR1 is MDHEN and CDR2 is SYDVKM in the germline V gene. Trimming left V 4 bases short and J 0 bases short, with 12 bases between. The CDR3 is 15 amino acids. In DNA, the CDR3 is TGTGCCAGCAGTTCCAAGACAGGTCCTAACTATGGCTACACCTTC. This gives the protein CASSSKTGPNYGYTF.